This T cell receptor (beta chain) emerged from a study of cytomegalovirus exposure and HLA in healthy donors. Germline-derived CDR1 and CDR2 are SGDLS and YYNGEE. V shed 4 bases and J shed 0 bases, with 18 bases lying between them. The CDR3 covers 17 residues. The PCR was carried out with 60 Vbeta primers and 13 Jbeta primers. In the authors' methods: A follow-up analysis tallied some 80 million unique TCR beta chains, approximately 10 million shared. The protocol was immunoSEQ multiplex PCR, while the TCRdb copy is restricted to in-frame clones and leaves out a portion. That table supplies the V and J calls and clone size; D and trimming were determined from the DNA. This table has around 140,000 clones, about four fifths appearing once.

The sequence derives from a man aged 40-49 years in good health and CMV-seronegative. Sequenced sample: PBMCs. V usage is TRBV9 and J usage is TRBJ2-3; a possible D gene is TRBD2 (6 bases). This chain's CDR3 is CASSSQRALLSTDTQYF. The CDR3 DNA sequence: TGTGCCAGCAGCTCTCAGCGGGCACTCCTTAGCACAGATACGCAGTATTTT.